One and the same sample provided the 2 T cell receptor beta chains below, sequenced in a study of cytomegalovirus exposure and HLA in healthy donors. Primers included in the PCR were 60 Vbeta and 13 Jbeta primers. Assay used: immunoSEQ multiplex PCR; TCRdb lists only in-frame clones, some missing. The sample data list 100,000 to 150,000 clones. Sequencing input: PBMCs. The receptors come from a middle-aged woman in good health and CMV-seronegative.

The V gene is TRBV19, the J gene TRBJ1-2, with unresolved D. CDR1 is LNHDA, CDR2 SQIVND, per germline (reference sequence). V gave up 6 bases and J gave up 1 base, with 12 bases separating them. CDR3 length equals 14 residues. CDR3 protein: CASSPFLLNYGYTF. CDR3 nucleotides: TGTGCCAGTAGCCCTTTTCTCCTTAACTATGGCTACACCTTC.

V and J are TRBV7-2 and TRBJ1-5, with D possibly being TRBD1 (5 bases). Germline CDR1 reads SGHTA; CDR2 reads FQGNSA. Between the trimmed V and J ends, which lost 7 bases and 7 bases, there was a span of 20 bases. This CDR3 spans 15 amino acids. For the CDR3, the DNA is TGTGCCAGCACCCTGTCCAGGGCCTATGGGCAGCCCCAGCATTTT. Translating it yields CASTLSRAYGQPQHF.